This T cell receptor beta chain came from a study of patients and donors after allogeneic stem cell transplantation. This clonotype came up a few times. MiXCR, run by TCRdb on the RT-PCR reads, gives a single entry per CDR3 protein. The sample contains roughly 960,000 distinct CDR3 sequences, under 20% of which appear only once. The TCR originated in a human donor who was either an allogeneic HSCT recipient or a stem cell or donor lymphocyte infusion donor (not recorded which). It is not recorded whose cells these are; they may come from a transplant donor. The sequenced material came from blood, either unsorted or a sorted T cell fraction (not recorded which).

The CDR3 spells CASSPKGTSGIYNEQFF. CDR3 DNA: TGTGCCAGCAGCCCCAAGGGGACTAGCGGGATTTACAATGAGCAGTTCTTC. The chain uses TRBV13 and TRBJ2-1; TRBD2 matches 13 bases. V dropped 5 bases and J dropped 4; count of bases not matched to a gene: 8. CDR1 is PRHDT and CDR2 is FYEKMQ in the germline V gene (reference sequence). The length of the CDR3 is 17 residues. Drawing the rest from reference TRBV13 and TRBJ2-1, the complete variable domain is AAGVIQSPRHLIKEKRETATLKCYPIPRHDTVYWYQQGPGQDPQFLISFYEKMQSDKGSIPDRFSAQQFSDYHSELNMSSLELGDSALYFCASSPKGTSGIYNEQFFGPGTRLTVL.